This TCR beta chain comes out of a study of T cell clonality in common variable immunodeficiency. The study, taken as a whole, reports: Common variable immunodeficiency TCR beta sequences reportedly had fewer deletions and N-nucleotide insertions. Authors noted CVID clonality's cause needs subpopulation repertoire sequencing. CVID subjects shared fewer TCRbeta clones than healthy controls did.

CVID subjects were neither ill nor on immunomodulatory or immunosuppressive medication at sampling. This CDR3 is 16 amino acids long. Germline trimming cut 0 bases from V and 5 bases from J; bases unmatched to any gene: 8. The germline V gene encodes CDR1 GTSNPN and CDR2 SVGIG (reference sequence). Sequencing input was equivalent genomic DNA from CVID and controls. TCRdb's table, derived via immunoSEQ multiplex PCR, lists solely in-frame clones and lacks some. This sample carries tens of thousands of clones, none of them present only once. About this clone: Its antigen is not identified. The read terminates 3 residues before the CDR3 end, so the remaining end is supplied by the germline J gene.

The TCR comes from a human donor with common variable immunodeficiency. The rearrangement links TRBV30 to TRBJ1-2; 11 bases fit TRBD1. The sequenced sample consisted of peripheral blood mononuclear cells. CDR3 in amino acids: CAWSVTRTGGQYGYTF. CDR3 DNA (partial): TGTGCCTGGAGTGTTACCCGGACAGGGGGCCAGTATGGC.